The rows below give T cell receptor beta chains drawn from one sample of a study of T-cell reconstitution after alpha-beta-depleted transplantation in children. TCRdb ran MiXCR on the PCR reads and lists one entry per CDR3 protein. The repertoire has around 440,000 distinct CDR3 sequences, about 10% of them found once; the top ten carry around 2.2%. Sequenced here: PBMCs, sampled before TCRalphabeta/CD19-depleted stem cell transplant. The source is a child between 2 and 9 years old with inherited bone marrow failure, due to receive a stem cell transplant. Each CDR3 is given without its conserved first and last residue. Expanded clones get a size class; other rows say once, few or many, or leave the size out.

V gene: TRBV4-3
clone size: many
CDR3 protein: ASSLTLAGAHHNEQF

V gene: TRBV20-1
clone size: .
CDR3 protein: SARDVGGLVGFEQY

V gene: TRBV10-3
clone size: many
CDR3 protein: AISGAASNYGYT

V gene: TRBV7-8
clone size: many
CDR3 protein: ASSLEANYGYT

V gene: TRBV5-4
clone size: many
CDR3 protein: ASSPGLGRYRYEQY

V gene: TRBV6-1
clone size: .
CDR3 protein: ASRGYGQGNQPQH

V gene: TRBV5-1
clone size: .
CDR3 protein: ASGPGTGLDTQY

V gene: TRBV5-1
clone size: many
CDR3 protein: ASSYMPGLAGLRVWF

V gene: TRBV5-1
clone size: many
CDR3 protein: ASSLNSPYEQY

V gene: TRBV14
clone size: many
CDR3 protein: ASSQANEQF

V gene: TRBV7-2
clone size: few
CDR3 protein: ASSLVGYSEAF

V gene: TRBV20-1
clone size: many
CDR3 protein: SARDQAGVSYNEQF

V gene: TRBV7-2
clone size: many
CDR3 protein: ASSLLGAAGNTIY

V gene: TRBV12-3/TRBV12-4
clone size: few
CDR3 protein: ASSLAEGETQY

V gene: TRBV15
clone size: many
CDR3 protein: ATSSEAGQLINEQF

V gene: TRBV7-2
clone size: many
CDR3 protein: ASSLFPAQETQY

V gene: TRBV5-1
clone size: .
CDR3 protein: ASSLTFAGEYNEQF

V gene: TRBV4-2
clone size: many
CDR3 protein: ASSRSGSPNEQY

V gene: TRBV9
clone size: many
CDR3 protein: ASSVGGGVGQPQH

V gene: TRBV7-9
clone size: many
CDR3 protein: ASSLAPGGQTDTQY

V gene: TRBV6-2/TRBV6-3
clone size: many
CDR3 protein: ASTRDNEQF

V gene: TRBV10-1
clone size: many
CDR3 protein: ASSHSGTPYNEQF

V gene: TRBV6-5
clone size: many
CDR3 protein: ASSYSFSGRADEQF

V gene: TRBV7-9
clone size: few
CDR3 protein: ASSQTGLAGEQF

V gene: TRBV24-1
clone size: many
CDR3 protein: ATSDSGTSGTDEQF

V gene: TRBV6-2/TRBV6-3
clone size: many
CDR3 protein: ASSYPPTGRAAIEQF

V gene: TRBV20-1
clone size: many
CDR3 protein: SARDRGGRIQETQY

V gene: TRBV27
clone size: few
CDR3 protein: ASRGPLDSYEQY

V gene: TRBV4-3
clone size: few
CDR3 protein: ASSQVVTPYEQY

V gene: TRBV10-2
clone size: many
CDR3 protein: ASSGNLAGRNTGELF

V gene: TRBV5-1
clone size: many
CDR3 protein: ASSLVAGGADRQYSNQPQH

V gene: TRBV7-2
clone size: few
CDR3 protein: ASSPIGGYGGETQY

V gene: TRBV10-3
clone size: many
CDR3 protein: AIRRNQEHGELF

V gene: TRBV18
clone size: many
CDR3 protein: ASSTRQDRGDGYT

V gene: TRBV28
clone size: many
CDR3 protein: ATYRDRGLGYT

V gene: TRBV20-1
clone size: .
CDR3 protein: SAAGTSGPDTQY

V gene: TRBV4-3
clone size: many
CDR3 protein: ASSQFPTGTSSYEQY

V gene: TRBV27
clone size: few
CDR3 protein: ASSLSSGSLYNEQF

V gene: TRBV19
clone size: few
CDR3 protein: ASSTSGSGLEQY

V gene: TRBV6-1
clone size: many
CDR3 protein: ASRKPIAVPGGSLQDEQF

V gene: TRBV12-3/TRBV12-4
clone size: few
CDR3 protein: ASSPGQPYGYT

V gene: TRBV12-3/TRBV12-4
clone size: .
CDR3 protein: ASSRQGGGQETQY

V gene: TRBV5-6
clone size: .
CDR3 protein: ASSLWFTTEAF

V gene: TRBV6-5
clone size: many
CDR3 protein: ASSRGSTGRI